This is a list of T cell receptor beta chains from one sample in a study of CD8 T cells in ankylosing spondylitis. TCRdb reprocessed the 5' RACE reads with MiXCR, giving one entry per CDR3 protein. The table shows around 340,000 distinct CDR3 sequences, with 14% to 15% occurring only once. Source material: blood, either unsorted or a sorted T cell fraction (not recorded which). The source is a male donor with ankylosing spondylitis or in good health (not recorded which). Each CDR3 is given with its conserved first and last residue. The D gene is left open where the match is weak. Only some rows state a clone size, as once, few, many or a class for expanded clones.

CDR3 DNA	CDR3 protein	J gene	D gene	V gene	clone size
TGTGCCAGCCTTAAGGTAGCGGGAGGTATAGATACGCAGTATTTT	CASLKVAGGIDTQYF	TRBJ2-3	TRBD2	TRBV2	few
TGCAGTGCTAGTCGACAAGATGAAAAACTGTTTTTT	CSASRQDEKLFF	TRBJ1-4	.	TRBV20-1	.
TGTGCCAGCAGCCGGGACATCGATGGCTACACCTTC	CASSRDIDGYTF	TRBJ1-2	.	TRBV6-6	.
TGTGCCAGCTCCAGGGTTGGGGCCACCGGGGAGCTGTTTTTT	CASSRVGATGELFF	TRBJ2-2	.	TRBV6-1	.
TGTGCCTCTCAGGGGATCGAGAATCAGCCCCAGCATTTT	CASQGIENQPQHF	TRBJ1-5	.	TRBV10-3	.
TGTGCCAGCAGTTTTGACAGGGGGGGTCAGCCCCAGCATTTT	CASSFDRGGQPQHF	TRBJ1-5	TRBD1	TRBV12-3/TRBV12-4	many
TGCGCCAGCGGACCCGGGCCTCCAGGTGAGCCCCAGCATTTT	CASGPGPPGEPQHF	TRBJ1-5	.	TRBV5-1	few
TGTGCCAGCAGTGAAGGGTGGGGTGTGCAGTATTTT	CASSEGWGVQYF	TRBJ2-3	.	TRBV2	few
TGTGCCAGCAGCCGCGGACAGGGGGCTTCTGGGGCCAACGTCCTGACTTTC	CASSRGQGASGANVLTF	TRBJ2-6	TRBD1	TRBV7-8	.
TGTGCCAGCAGCCAAGAAGTAGTCCGGCAGAAAGAGACCCAGTACTTC	CASSQEVVRQKETQYF	TRBJ2-5	.	TRBV3-1	.
TGCGCCAGCAGCCTGGGACTAGCGGGAGGGCCAAATGAGCAGTTCTTC	CASSLGLAGGPNEQFF	TRBJ2-1	TRBD2	TRBV5-1	few
TGCAGTGCTAGCCAAGGGGCTAGCGGGAGTGTAGATACGCAGTATTTT	CSASQGASGSVDTQYF	TRBJ2-3	TRBD2	TRBV20-1	.
TGTGCCAGCAGCTTGAGGGGGGCTAACGAGCAGTACTTC	CASSLRGANEQYF	TRBJ2-7	.	TRBV5-6	.
TGCAGTGCAAGAAGCGGGTTCCAATGGACAGATACGCAGTATTTT	CSARSGFQWTDTQYF	TRBJ2-3	.	TRBV20-1	.
TGTGCCAGCAGCCCTACGACGGGGCAGAACACCGGGGAGCTGTTTTTT	CASSPTTGQNTGELFF	TRBJ2-2	.	TRBV7-9	.
TGTGCCAGCAGCTCAACTCGGAATAACTATGGCTACACCTTC	CASSSTRNNYGYTF	TRBJ1-2	.	TRBV7-2	few
TGTGCCAGTAGTAGCCGGGACAGGCAGTACTTC	CASSSRDRQYF	TRBJ2-7	TRBD1	TRBV19	few
TGTGCCAGCAGCCCAGCGCCTAGCGGGGGGGCGGGTGAGCAGTTCTTC	CASSPAPSGGAGEQFF	TRBJ2-1	TRBD2	TRBV7-7	once
TGCGCCAGCAGCCCGAGGGGAACTCCCGGTACCTACGAGCAGTACTTC	CASSPRGTPGTYEQYF	TRBJ2-7	.	TRBV5-1	many
TGCGCCAGCAGCTCATTGAATGGCTATGGCTACACCTTC	CASSSLNGYGYTF	TRBJ1-2	.	TRBV5-1	many
TGTGCCAGCAGCGAAGTACAGGGCCTTGGCGAGCAGTACTTC	CASSEVQGLGEQYF	TRBJ2-7	.	TRBV6-1	.
TGTGCCAGCAGCGAGCCCCCCGGTTACAATGAGCAGTTCTTC	CASSEPPGYNEQFF	TRBJ2-1	.	TRBV9	.